Listed here are 18 T cell receptor beta chains from one sample, sequenced in a study of CD8+ T cells in alopecia areata. The treatment denotes: oral pan-JAK inhibitor, 5-10 mg twice daily. After isolation, RNA underwent reverse transcription to generate cDNA as the sequencing template. TCRdb keeps only in-frame clones here, not all; method: immunoSEQ multiplex PCR. The sample consists of roughly 60,000 clones, about 45% of them appearing once. Here the sequenced sample was CD8+ T cells sorted from blood, taken around week 36, from a patient treated with tofacitinib. All receptors come from a human donor with alopecia areata.

This clone was counted a few times. The chain has TRBV29-1 and TRBJ2-7; a weak D match, TRBD2 (6 bases). CDR3 length: 14 residues. The V end was cut by 0 bases, the J end by 5 bases, with 14 bases between. CDR1 is SQVTM and CDR2 is ANQGSEA in the germline V gene. CDR3: CSVEERGMIDEQYF. For the CDR3, the DNA is TGCAGCGTTGAAGAACGGGGGATGATTGACGAGCAGTACTTC.

This clone appeared a few times. The CDR3, as DNA: TGTGCCAGCGGTTCCTTGGATGTAGCGGAGCGGACCGGGGAGCTGTTTTTT. Encoded protein: CASGSLDVAERTGELFF. J is TRBJ2-2 and V is TRBV27; maybe TRBD2 (6 bases). Germline lookup yields CDR1 MNHEY and CDR2 SMNVEV (reference sequence). The germline V and J ends were trimmed by 8 bases and 5 bases, with 24 bases remaining between them. The CDR3 loop spans 17 amino acids.

This clone occurred a few times. The CDR3 sequence: CASSPGQGWPKNIQYF. CDR3 DNA: TGTGCCAGCAGCCCTGGACAGGGGTGGCCCAAAAACATTCAGTACTTC. This sequence joins TRBV7-2 and TRBJ2-4; the match to TRBD1 covers 9 bases. V lost 5 bases and J lost 2; bases outside the gene matches: 7. CDR1 is SGHTA and CDR2 is FQGNSA in the germline V gene. CDR3 length: 16 residues. The full variable domain, with the rest looked up from reference TRBV7-2 and TRBJ2-4, is GAGVSQSPSNKVTEKGKDVELRCDPISGHTALYWYRQSLGQGLEFLIYFQGNSAPDKSGLPSDRFSAERTGGSVSTLTIQRTQQEDSAVYLCASSPGQGWPKNIQYFGAGTRLSVL.

The chain uses TRBV5-1 and TRBJ2-7; tentatively, D is TRBD1 or TRBD2 (5 bases each). The CDR3 covers 15 residues. Trimming took off 0 bases at V and 4 bases at J, with 14 bases between the two ends. Germline V gene lookup returns CDR1 SGHRS and CDR2 YFSETQ. The CDR3 sequence: CASSLAPGSPYEQYF. The CDR3, as DNA: TGCGCCAGCAGCTTGGCTCCAGGGAGCCCGTACGAGCAGTACTTC.

The chain links TRBV4-1 to TRBJ2-7; no clear D gene. Between the trimmed V and J ends, which lost 1 base and 5 bases, there was a span of 6 bases. The CDR3 has 12 amino acids. The V gene's germline CDR1 is MGHRA and CDR2 YSYEKL. CDR3 region: CASSQVEDEQYF. The CDR3 DNA reads as TGCGCCAGCAGCCAAGTTGAGGACGAGCAGTACTTC.

This clone occurred a few times. The J gene is TRBJ2-7, the V gene TRBV5-1; maybe TRBD2 (6 bases). Germline assignment: CDR1 SGHRS and CDR2 YFSETQ. V gave up 1 base and J gave up 5 bases, with 16 bases separating them. CDR3 length: 15 amino acids. In DNA form, the CDR3 reads TGCGCCAGCAGCTTGACGGGAGCCAACCTCCACGAGCAGTACTTC. This codes for CASSLTGANLHEQYF.

Note on this clone: The sample carries other DNA sequences with the same CDR3. The chain joins TRBV7-9 to TRBJ2-5; no clear D. The V end lost 5 bases, the J end lost 1 base, and 5 bases lay between the germline ends. CDR1 and CDR2 from the germline V gene are SEHNR and FQNEAQ (reference sequence). This CDR3 contains 12 residues. The CDR3 sequence is CASSTSQETQYF. CDR3 coding DNA: TGTGCCAGCAGCACCAGCCAAGAGACCCAGTACTTC. Drawing the rest from reference TRBV7-9 and TRBJ2-5, the complete variable domain is DTGVSQNPRHKITKRGQNVTFRCDPISEHNRLYWYRQTLGQGPEFLTYFQNEAQLEKSRLLSDRFSAERPKGSFSTLEIQRTEQGDSAMYLCASSTSQETQYFGPGTRLLVL.

The chain combines TRBV5-4 with TRBJ2-7; D is uncertain. Trimming took off 0 bases at V and 3 bases at J, with 10 bases between the two ends. Germline V CDR1 and CDR2: SGHNT, YYREEE (reference sequence). This CDR3 spans 14 amino acids. CDR3 bases: TGTGCCAGCAGCTTGGGGGCTAGGATCTACGAGCAGTACTTC. Its translation is CASSLGARIYEQYF.

V is TRBV4-3 and J is TRBJ1-1, with D hard to call. The CDR3 covers 15 residues. Trimming shortened V by 2 bases and J by 1 base, and 11 bases separated the two germline ends. CDR1 and CDR2 (germline): LGHNA, YSLEER. The CDR3 region is CASSQFAGENTEAFF. The CDR3 DNA sequence: TGCGCCAGCAGCCAATTCGCAGGAGAGAACACTGAAGCTTTCTTT.

The chain recombines TRBV29-1 with TRBJ2-1; TRBD1 or TRBD2 may be the D gene (5 bases each). The CDR3 is 16 amino acids. Between the trimmed V and J ends, which lost 5 bases and 6 bases, there was a span of 23 bases. Germline V lookup: CDR1 SQVTM, CDR2 ANQGSEA. Written as DNA, the CDR3 is TGCAGCGTTTTTAGTGTAGAGGGGACCCATACCAATGAGCAGTTCTTC. This codes for CSVFSVEGTHTNEQFF.

This clone has just a few counts. The chain uses TRBV29-1 and TRBJ2-2, with TRBD2 matching 11 bases. Germline CDR1 reads SQVTM; CDR2 reads ANQGSEA. The CDR3 is 13 amino acids. V gave up 7 bases and J gave up 5 bases; unmatched junction bases: 3. Here the CDR3 reads CSARTSGTGELFF. The CDR3 nucleotides are TGCAGCGCCCGGACTAGCGGGACCGGGGAGCTGTTTTTT.

The chain is built from TRBV30 and TRBJ1-6, with D possibly being TRBD1 (5 bases). Germline V gene data show CDR1 as GTSNPN and CDR2 as SVGIG (reference sequence). The CDR3 is 13 amino acids. V lost 4 bases, J lost 10 bases, and 14 bases lay in between. The CDR3 sequence is CAWTLGGKSPLHF. Written as DNA, the CDR3 is TGTGCCTGGACACTTGGGGGGAAATCACCCCTCCACTTT.

This clone was recorded a few times. The chain employs TRBV4-2 and TRBJ2-1; 9 bases line up with TRBD2. V lost 5 bases, J lost 3 bases, and 5 bases stayed unmatched. The germline V gene has CDR1 LGHNA and CDR2 YNFKEQ. The CDR3 loop spans 15 amino acids. CDR3 nucleotides: TGTGCCAGCAGCGCCCGACTAGCGGACTACAATGAGCAGTTCTTC. This gives the protein CASSARLADYNEQFF.

The chain joins TRBV30 to TRBJ1-2, with D perhaps TRBD1 (5 bases). The V gene's germline CDR1 is GTSNPN and CDR2 SVGIG (reference sequence). With 3 bases removed from V and 4 bases from J, the gap between germline ends came to 12 bases. This CDR3 has 13 residues. CDR3 nucleotides: TGTGCCTGGAGCCCGACAGATCCCTATGGCTACACCTTC. Translating gives CAWSPTDPYGYTF.

This clone has a handful of counts. The V call is TRBV29-1, the J call TRBJ2-2; 10 bases fit TRBD1. The CDR3 is made up of 14 amino acids. Trimming cost V 4 bases and J 5 bases; bases outside gene matches: 4. CDR1 is SQVTM and CDR2 is ANQGSEA in the germline V gene. CDR3 nucleotide sequence: TGCAGCGTTGGGAGGGACAGGGGAACCGGGGAGCTGTTTTTT. Encoded protein: CSVGRDRGTGELFF.

This clone has more than one count but fewer than ten. The chain couples TRBV19 to TRBJ2-3; unclear D gene. CDR1 is LNHDA, CDR2 SQIVND, per germline (reference sequence). Trimming cost V 7 bases and J 7 bases, with 6 bases left between them. The CDR3 is made up of 10 amino acids. CDR3 amino acids: CASMANTQYF. The CDR3 DNA follows: TGTGCCAGTATGGCCAATACGCAGTATTTT.

This clone showed up just a few times. The rearrangement uses TRBV4-1 and TRBJ2-5; D call uncertain. The CDR3 length is 14 residues. Looked up from germline, CDR1 is MGHRA and CDR2 is YSYEKL. Trimming took 0 bases from V and 3 from J, leaving 8 bases between them. This CDR3 is CASSQELREETQYF. The CDR3 bases are TGCGCCAGCAGCCAAGAACTTCGAGAAGAGACCCAGTACTTC.

This clone was seen only a few times. This chain links TRBV7-6 with TRBJ2-7; 7 bases are shared with TRBD1. Germline loops: CDR1 SGHVS, CDR2 FNYEAQ. The length of the CDR3 is 14 residues. V shed 1 base and J 3 bases; nucleotides not matched to a gene: 3. CDR3: CASSLGGQLYEQYF. CDR3 coding DNA: TGTGCCAGCAGCTTAGGGGGACAGCTCTACGAGCAGTACTTC.